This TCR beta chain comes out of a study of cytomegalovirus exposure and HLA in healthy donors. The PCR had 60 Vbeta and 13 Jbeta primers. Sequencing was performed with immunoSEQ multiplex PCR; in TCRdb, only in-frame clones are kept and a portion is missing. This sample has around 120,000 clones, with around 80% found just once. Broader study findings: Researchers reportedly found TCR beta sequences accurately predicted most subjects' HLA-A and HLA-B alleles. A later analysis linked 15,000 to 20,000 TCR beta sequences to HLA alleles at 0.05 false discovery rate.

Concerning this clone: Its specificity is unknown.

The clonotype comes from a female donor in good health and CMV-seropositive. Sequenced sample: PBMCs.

DNA of the CDR3: TGTGCCAGTAGTATAGATGGGGGGAGGAGTGCTTTCTTT. Its protein product is CASSIDGGRSAFF. V and J are TRBV19 and TRBJ1-1; D may be TRBD1 (5 bases). The CDR3 sequence is 13 residues long. Germline assignment: CDR1 LNHDA and CDR2 SQIVND (reference sequence). Deletions cut 0 bases from V and 11 bases from J, with 13 bases between. Filled out from reference TRBV19 and TRBJ1-1, the complete variable domain reads DGGITQSPKYLFRKEGQNVTLSCEQNLNHDAMYWYRQDPGQGLRLIYYSQIVNDFQKGDIAEGYSVSREKKESFPLTVTSAQKNPTAFYLCASSIDGGRSAFFGQGTRLTVV.